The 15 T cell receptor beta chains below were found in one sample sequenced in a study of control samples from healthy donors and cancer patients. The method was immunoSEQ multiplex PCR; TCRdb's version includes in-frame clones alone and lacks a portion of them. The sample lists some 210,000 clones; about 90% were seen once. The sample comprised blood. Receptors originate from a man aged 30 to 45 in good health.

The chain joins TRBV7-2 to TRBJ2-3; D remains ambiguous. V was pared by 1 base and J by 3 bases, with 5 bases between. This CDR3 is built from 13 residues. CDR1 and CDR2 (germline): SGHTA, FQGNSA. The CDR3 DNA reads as TGTGCCAGCAGCTTAGAGAGAACAGATACGCAGTATTTT. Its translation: CASSLERTDTQYF.

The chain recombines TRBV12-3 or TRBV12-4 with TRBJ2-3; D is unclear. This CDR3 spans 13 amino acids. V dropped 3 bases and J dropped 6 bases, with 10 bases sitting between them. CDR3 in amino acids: CASSFPLIDTQYF. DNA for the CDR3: TGTGCCAGCAGTTTTCCCCTTATCGATACGCAGTATTTT.

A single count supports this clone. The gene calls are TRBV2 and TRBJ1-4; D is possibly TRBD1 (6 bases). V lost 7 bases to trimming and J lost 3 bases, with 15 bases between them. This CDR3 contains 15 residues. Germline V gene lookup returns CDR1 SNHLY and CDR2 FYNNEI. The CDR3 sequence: CASTMARGPNEKLFF. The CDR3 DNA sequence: TGTGCCAGCACCATGGCCAGGGGACCTAATGAAAAACTGTTTTTT.

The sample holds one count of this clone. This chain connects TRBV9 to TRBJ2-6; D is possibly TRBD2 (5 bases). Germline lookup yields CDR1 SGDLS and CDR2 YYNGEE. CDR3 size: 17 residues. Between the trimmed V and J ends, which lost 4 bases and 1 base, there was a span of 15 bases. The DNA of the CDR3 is TGTGCCAGCAGCCTTATGACAACGGGGTCTGGGGCCAACGTCCTGACTTTC. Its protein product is CASSLMTTGSGANVLTF.

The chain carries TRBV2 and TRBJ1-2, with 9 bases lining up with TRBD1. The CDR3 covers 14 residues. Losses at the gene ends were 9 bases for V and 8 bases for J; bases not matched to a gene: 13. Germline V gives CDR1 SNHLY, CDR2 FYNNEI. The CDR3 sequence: CASTPGQGNRGYTF. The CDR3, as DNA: TGTGCCAGTACTCCGGGACAGGGTAATAGGGGCTACACCTTC.

CDR3 amino acids: CSVEDIWGRTNEQFF. The CDR3 DNA reads TGCAGCGTTGAAGATATATGGGGGCGAACGAATGAGCAGTTCTTC. The chain uses TRBV29-1 and TRBJ2-1; weak D call: TRBD1 (6 bases). Trimming cost V 0 bases and J 7 bases, with 16 bases left between them. Per germline, CDR1 SQVTM and CDR2 ANQGSEA. The CDR3 has 15 residues.

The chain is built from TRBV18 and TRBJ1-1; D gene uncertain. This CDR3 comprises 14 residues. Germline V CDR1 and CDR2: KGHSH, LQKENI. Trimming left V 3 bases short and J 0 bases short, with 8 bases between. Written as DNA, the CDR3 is TGTGCCAGCTCACCCGCAATTATGAACACTGAAGCTTTCTTT. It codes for CASSPAIMNTEAFF. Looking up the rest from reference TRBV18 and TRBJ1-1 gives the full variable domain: NAGVMQNPRHLVRRRGQEARLRCSPMKGHSHVYWYRQLPEEGLKFMVYLQKENIIDESGMPKERFSAEFPKEGPSILRIQQVVRGDSAAYFCASSPAIMNTEAFFGQGTRLTVV.

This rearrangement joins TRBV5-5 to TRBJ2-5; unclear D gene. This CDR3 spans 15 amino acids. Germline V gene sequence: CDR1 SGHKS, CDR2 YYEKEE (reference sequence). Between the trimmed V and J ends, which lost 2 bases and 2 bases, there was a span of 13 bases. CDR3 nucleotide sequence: TGTGCCAGCAGCTTAGGGCCTAGACCACAAGAGACCCAGTACTTC. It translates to CASSLGPRPQETQYF.

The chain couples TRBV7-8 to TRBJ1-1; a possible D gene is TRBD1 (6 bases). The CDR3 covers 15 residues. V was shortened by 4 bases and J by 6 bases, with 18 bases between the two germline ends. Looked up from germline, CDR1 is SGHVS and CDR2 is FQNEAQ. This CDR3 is CASSSLARGGAEAFF. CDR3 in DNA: TGTGCCAGCAGCTCCCTTGCCAGGGGTGGGGCTGAAGCTTTCTTT.

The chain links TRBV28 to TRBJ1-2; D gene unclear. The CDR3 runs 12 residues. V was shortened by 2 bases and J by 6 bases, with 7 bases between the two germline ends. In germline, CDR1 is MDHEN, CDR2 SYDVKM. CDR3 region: CASSLRVDGYTF. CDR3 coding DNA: TGTGCCAGCAGTTTACGAGTCGATGGCTACACCTTC.

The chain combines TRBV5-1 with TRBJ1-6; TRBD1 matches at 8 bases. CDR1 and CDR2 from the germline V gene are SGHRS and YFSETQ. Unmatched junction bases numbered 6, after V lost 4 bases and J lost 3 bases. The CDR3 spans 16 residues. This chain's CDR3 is CASSTAGGNYNSPLHF. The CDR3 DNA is TGCGCCAGCAGCACAGCAGGGGGCAACTATAATTCACCCCTCCACTTT.

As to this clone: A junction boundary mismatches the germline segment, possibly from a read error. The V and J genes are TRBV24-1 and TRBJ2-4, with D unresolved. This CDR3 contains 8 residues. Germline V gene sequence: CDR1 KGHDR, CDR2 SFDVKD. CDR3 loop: CATTLLDF. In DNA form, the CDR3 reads TGTGCCACCACCCTTTTGGACTTC.

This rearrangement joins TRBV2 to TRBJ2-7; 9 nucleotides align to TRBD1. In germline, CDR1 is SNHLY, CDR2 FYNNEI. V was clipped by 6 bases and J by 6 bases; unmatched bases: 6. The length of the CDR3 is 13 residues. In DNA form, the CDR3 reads TGTGCCAGCAGCGGGACAGGGAAAGTCGAGCAGTACTTC. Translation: CASSGTGKVEQYF.

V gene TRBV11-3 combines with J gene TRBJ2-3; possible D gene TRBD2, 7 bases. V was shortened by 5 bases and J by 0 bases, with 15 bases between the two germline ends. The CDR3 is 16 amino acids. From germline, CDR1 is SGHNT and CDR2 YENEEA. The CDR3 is CASSEGGTLSTDTQYF. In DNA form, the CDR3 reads TGTGCCAGCAGCGAGGGGGGGACGTTAAGCACAGATACGCAGTATTTT. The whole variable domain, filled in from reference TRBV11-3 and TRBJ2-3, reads EAGVVQSPRYKIIEKKQPVAFWCNPISGHNTLYWYLQNLGQGPELLIRYENEEAVDDSQLPKDRFSAERLKGVDSTLKIQPAELGDSAVYLCASSEGGTLSTDTQYFGPGTRLTVL.

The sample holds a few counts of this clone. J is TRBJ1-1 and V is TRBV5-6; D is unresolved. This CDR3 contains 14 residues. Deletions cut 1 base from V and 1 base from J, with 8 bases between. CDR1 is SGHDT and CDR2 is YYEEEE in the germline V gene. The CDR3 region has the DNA TGTGCCAGCAGCTTGCCCTACCCGAACACTGAAGCTTTCTTT. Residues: CASSLPYPNTEAFF.